This TCR beta chain derives from a study of T cell responses to AZD1222 COVID-19 vaccine. Study-level findings and limits: Two doses of AZD1222 preceded a rise in Spike-specific TCR breadth and depth.

The assay was immunoSEQ multiplex PCR, and TCRdb's table has in-frame clones only and misses some. The sample holds 160,000 or so clones; around nine tenths are singletons and the top ten take around 4.4%. In the case of this clone: Its antigen is unknown.

The clonotype was recovered from an adult who received the AZD1222 COVID-19 vaccine. This sample comprised peripheral blood, obtained 28 days after the second AZD1222 dose.

This CDR3 is CASTRDRVSSGELFF. The CDR3 DNA reads as TGTGCCAGCACCCGGGACAGGGTTTCCTCCGGGGAGCTGTTTTTT. The chain joins TRBV6-5 to TRBJ2-2; 9 bases are a match to TRBD1. This CDR3 region has 15 residues. V gave up 7 bases and J gave up 6 bases; unmatched junction bases: 9. Germline V gene sequence: CDR1 MNHEY, CDR2 SVGAGI.